The entry below gives a single TCR beta chain sequence along with its context. Its antigen is as yet unknown. Germline V gene lookup returns CDR1 MRHNA and CDR2 SNTAGT. Trimming removed 5 bases from V and 1 base from J, with 11 bases in between. This CDR3 comprises 14 residues. Profiled with immunoSEQ multiplex PCR; TCRdb holds only in-frame clones, not every one. Among 80,000 to 95,000 clones listed, approximately 82% were seen once. This entry is derived from a study of T cell responses to AZD1222 COVID-19 vaccine. Findings of the study overall: Donors, mostly white British, included more females; clonal diversity was possibly underestimated. Nearly half of unique spike-specific TCRs reportedly avoided B.1.351 and B.1.1.7 mutated regions.

The receptor was isolated from an adult in good health. The sample here was peripheral blood, taken on day 0 of AZD1222 vaccination. The genes are TRBV6-4 and TRBJ1-1; a possible D gene is TRBD1 (5 bases). CDR3 region: CASSFDSSNTEAFF. The CDR3 bases are TGTGCCAGCAGTTTTGACAGCTCGAACACTGAAGCTTTCTTT.